The rows below give T cell receptor beta chains drawn from one sample of a study of response to subunit inactivated influenza vaccine. TCRdb called the RT-PCR reads again in MiXCR, with one record for every CDR3 protein. This table holds over 800,000 distinct CDR3 sequences, around 20% found once. Sample: PBMCs from blood, taken more than 4 days after vaccination. The receptor source for this set is a man aged 45-65 years who received an inactivated influenza vaccine. The CDR3 runs from the conserved cysteine through the conserved F or W. Fields, in order: clone size, V gene, D gene, CDR3 length, J gene, CDR3 DNA, CDR3 protein. A D gene is named only where the DNA matches it firmly. Not all rows give a size; the values are once, few, many and, for expanded clones, a class.

>few|TRBV18|TRBD2|17|TRBJ2-1
TGTGCCAGCTCACCACGTCCGAGTAGCGGGACCCCCAATGAGCAGTTCTTC
CASSPRPSSGTPNEQFF
>NA|TRBV20-1|TRBD2|16|TRBJ2-5
TGCAGTGCTAGCCGGCTAGCGGGGGGTAACCAAGAGACCCAGTACTTC
CSASRLAGGNQETQYF
>few|TRBV6-2/TRBV6-3|TRBD2|14|TRBJ2-7
TGTGCCAGCAGTTCACTAGCGGGAGCTTTCGAGCAGTACTTC
CASSSLAGAFEQYF
>NA|TRBV9|NA|16|TRBJ2-3
TGTGCCAGCAGCGTAGATTGGCTAGTCCCCACAGATACGCAGTATTTT
CASSVDWLVPTDTQYF
>NA|TRBV2|TRBD2|14|TRBJ2-5
TGTGCCAGCAGAGGAGGACTAGCTCGAGAGACCCAGTACTTC
CASRGGLARETQYF
>NA|TRBV4-3|TRBD1|15|TRBJ2-2
TGCGCCAGCATGAATAATTACAGGGGACCCGGGGAGCTGTTTTTT
CASMNNYRGPGELFF
>few|TRBV7-2|NA|16|TRBJ1-6
TGTGCCAGCAGCTTAACGGACGGGACTTATAATTCACCCCTCCACTTT
CASSLTDGTYNSPLHF
>few|TRBV7-2|NA|14|TRBJ2-5
TGTGCCAGCAGCTTATACGCTAGCTCGGAGACCCAGTACTTC
CASSLYASSETQYF
>many|TRBV12-3/TRBV12-4|TRBD2|20|TRBJ2-1
TGTGCCAGCAGTCTAACGGGACTAGCGGGAGGGATTAGCTCCTACAATGAGCAGTTCTTC
CASSLTGLAGGISSYNEQFF
>NA|TRBV30|NA|14|TRBJ2-3
TGTGCCTGGAGTGTAAAGGGCAGGGCCGATACGCAGTATTTT
CAWSVKGRADTQYF
>few|TRBV7-2|NA|13|TRBJ2-2
TGTGCCAGCAGCTCTTCTAAAACCGGGGAGCTGTTTTTT
CASSSSKTGELFF
>many|TRBV4-1|NA|16|TRBJ2-7
TGCGCCAGCAGCCAAGATCCACCGGGACGGACCTACGAGCAGTACTTC
CASSQDPPGRTYEQYF
>NA|TRBV3-1|NA|18|TRBJ1-4
TGTGCCAGCAGCCCACGTCTCTTGGCGATAGCAACTAATGAAAAACTGTTTTTT
CASSPRLLAIATNEKLFF
>few|TRBV4-1|NA|16|TRBJ2-1
TGCGCCAGCAGCCAACCAGCTAGCTCCAGGGGCAATGAGCAGTTCTTC
CASSQPASSRGNEQFF
>NA|TRBV6-5|TRBD1|15|TRBJ1-1
TGTGCCAGCAGTAACAGGGGAGGGGGGAACACTGAAGCTTTCTTT
CASSNRGGGNTEAFF
>NA|TRBV27|TRBD2|15|TRBJ2-1
TGTGCCAGCAGTTTTCCGGGACTAGCTGTTAATGAGCAGTTCTTC
CASSFPGLAVNEQFF
>NA|TRBV28|NA|17|TRBJ1-2
TGTGCCAGCTACCCTCGCTACAGGTTAGGGCTGGGCTATGGCTACACCTTC
CASYPRYRLGLGYGYTF
>few|TRBV7-6|NA|16|TRBJ2-3
TGTGCCAGCAGCCGTTTGGGGGGCCGGGGCACAGATACGCAGTATTTT
CASSRLGGRGTDTQYF
>few|TRBV27|NA|14|TRBJ1-1
TGTGCCAGCAGCCCCTGGGGAGGGTACACTGAAGCTTTCTTT
CASSPWGGYTEAFF
>few|TRBV6-1|NA|13|TRBJ1-2
TGTGCCAGCAGAGAAACAGGCCCGGGCGGCTACACCTTC
CASRETGPGGYTF
>NA|TRBV7-2|NA|15|TRBJ2-1
TGTGCCAGCAGCTTCGCGGGCGCCAAGGGGAATGAGCAGTTCTTC
CASSFAGAKGNEQFF
>few|TRBV11-2|NA|13|TRBJ2-2
TGTGCCAGCAGCCCCGCCTCGGTCGGGGAGCTGTTTTTT
CASSPASVGELFF
>NA|TRBV20-1|TRBD1|13|TRBJ2-5
TGCAGTGGTACTAGGACAGGGCAAGAGACCCAGTACTTC
CSGTRTGQETQYF
>NA|TRBV9|NA|14|TRBJ2-7
TGTGCCAGCAGCCCCGGGTCCTACGGCTACGAGCAGTACTTC
CASSPGSYGYEQYF
>NA|TRBV9|NA|14|TRBJ1-1
TGTGCCAGCAGCGCGTCCTCCATGAACACTGAAGCTTTCTTT
CASSASSMNTEAFF
>NA|TRBV5-1|NA|15|TRBJ2-7
TGCGCCAGCAGCTTGGTGCCCCAAGGGTCCTACGAGCAGTACTTC
CASSLVPQGSYEQYF
>few|TRBV2|TRBD1|15|TRBJ2-4
TGTGCCAGCAAAGGACAGGGGGCCCCCAAAAACATTCAGTACTTC
CASKGQGAPKNIQYF
>few|TRBV14|NA|16|TRBJ2-3
TGTGCCAGCAGCCAAGATCCGTCAGGGAAGGTGGATACGCAGTATTTT
CASSQDPSGKVDTQYF
>many|TRBV7-9|NA|12|TRBJ2-3
TGTGCCAGCAGCCGAAAGACAGATACGCAGTATTTT
CASSRKTDTQYF
>few|TRBV6-5|TRBD1|12|TRBJ2-7
TGTGCCAGCAAACAGGGGCCAGGCGAGCAGTACTTC
CASKQGPGEQYF
>few|TRBV12-3/TRBV12-4|TRBD2|14|TRBJ2-7
TGTGCCAGCAGTATAGCGGGAGGTGCCGACGAGCAGTACTTC
CASSIAGGADEQYF
>NA|TRBV27|NA|15|TRBJ1-6
TGTGCCAGCAGTTCCATTTCAGTATCTAGGTCACCCCTCCACTTT
CASSSISVSRSPLHF
>few|TRBV20-1|NA|18|TRBJ2-7
TGCAGTGCTAGAGATATAGGGAAACATCCCCTCTTACTACGGGAGCAGTACTTC
CSARDIGKHPLLLREQYF
>few|TRBV13|TRBD2|14|TRBJ2-3
TGTGCCAGCAGCCAAGGGACTAGCGGCGATACGCAGTATTTT
CASSQGTSGDTQYF
>once|TRBV18|NA|13|TRBJ2-3
TGTGCCAGCTCAACGCTAGACGGCGATACGCAGTATTTT
CASSTLDGDTQYF
>few|TRBV5-1|NA|17|TRBJ2-1
TGCGCCAGCAGCTTGGCCGCGGACACTCACTCCTACAATGAGCAGTTCTTC
CASSLAADTHSYNEQFF
>many|TRBV7-3|NA|13|TRBJ2-3
TGTGCCAGCAGCTCGTATTCTGGAGATACGCAGTATTTT
CASSSYSGDTQYF
>many|TRBV6-1|NA|13|TRBJ1-1
TGTGCCAGCAGGTGGGACAAGAACACTGAAGCTTTCTTT
CASRWDKNTEAFF
>NA|TRBV7-9|TRBD1|13|TRBJ2-7
TGTGCCATCCCATTCGGGACAGGAAGAGAGCAGTACTTC
CAIPFGTGREQYF
>NA|TRBV5-1|NA|17|TRBJ2-2
TGCGCCAGCAGCTTGGGCCTGCAGGGGCTAAGCACCGGGGAGCTGTTTTTT
CASSLGLQGLSTGELFF
>many|TRBV7-8|NA|12|TRBJ1-1
TGTGCCAGCAGCTTAGGACAGGCGGTAGCTTTCTTT
CASSLGQAVAFF
>NA|TRBV7-2|NA|14|TRBJ1-6
TGTGCCAGCAGCTTAGGATGGGTGGTTTCACCCCTCCACTTT
CASSLGWVVSPLHF
>NA|TRBV3-1|TRBD1|18|TRBJ2-2
TGTGCCAGCAGCCACCGGGACAGGGGCCTTACGAACACCGGGGAGCTGTTTTTT
CASSHRDRGLTNTGELFF
>NA|TRBV7-2|TRBD2|15|TRBJ2-1
TGTGCCAGCAGCTTAGCTAGCGGGGGGGGAAATGAGCAGTTCTTC
CASSLASGGGNEQFF
>NA|TRBV28|TRBD1|15|TRBJ2-2
TGTGCCAGCAGCAAGGACAGGGGGCCTGACGGGGAGCTGTTTTTT
CASSKDRGPDGELFF
>few|TRBV6-2/TRBV6-3|TRBD1|13|TRBJ1-2
TGTGCCAGCACGCGGGACAGCCACTATGGCTACACCTTC
CASTRDSHYGYTF
>NA|TRBV6-2/TRBV6-3|NA|19|TRBJ1-5
TGTGCCAGCAGAACCGCCCTCGTTTTTCGGGGCCATAGCAATCAGCCCCAGCATTTT
CASRTALVFRGHSNQPQHF
>few|TRBV29-1|NA|10|TRBJ1-1
TGCAGCGTTGAGGGGCTTGAAGCTTTCTTT
CSVEGLEAFF
>few|TRBV6-5|NA|16|TRBJ2-2
TGTGCCAGCAGTTACTGGCGGGGGCTTGGCACCGGGGAGCTGTTTTTT
CASSYWRGLGTGELFF
>many|TRBV28|TRBD2|15|TRBJ2-2
TGTGCCAGCAACCTACTAGCGGGAGACACCGGGGAGCTGTTTTTT
CASNLLAGDTGELFF
>NA|TRBV5-1|NA|16|TRBJ2-3
TGCGCCAGCAGCTCCGCCCCGGGGTCCTTCACAGATACGCAGTATTTT
CASSSAPGSFTDTQYF
>few|TRBV20-1|TRBD1|15|TRBJ1-6
TGCAGTGCTAGAGATCAAAAACAGGGGGAATCACCCCTCCACTTT
CSARDQKQGESPLHF
>few|TRBV14|NA|17|TRBJ2-2
TGTGCCAGCAGCCAAGCAGTACCGACCCGAGAACCCGGGGAGCTGTTTTTT
CASSQAVPTREPGELFF
>NA|TRBV20-1|NA|14|TRBJ1-1
TGCAGTGCTAGAGTGGTGGGAGGGAACACTGAAGCTTTCTTT
CSARVVGGNTEAFF
>NA|TRBV27|TRBD1|15|TRBJ2-5
TGTGCCAGCAGCCCCGGGACAGGGACGAGGGAGACCCAGTACTTC
CASSPGTGTRETQYF